This TCR beta chain originates from a study of CD8+CD57+ T cells in acquired aplastic anemia. Those patients picked for sequencing had displayed CD8+CD57+ cell expansion on flow cytometry. This clonotype has at least ten counts. Genomic DNA acted as the template from which TCR beta VDJ combination and CDR3 sequence profiling were carried out. One entry per CDR3 protein results from TCRdb running MiXCR on the reads. This sample carries about 160,000 distinct CDR3 sequences, around 48% of them seen once, and the ten largest clones take 25% to 40%. Material: sorted CD4+, CD8+, or CD8+CD57+ T cells (not recorded which) from PBMCs. The TCR comes from a human donor with aplastic anemia.

The CDR3 coding sequence is TGTGCCAGTAGTATAGTTGATGCCGGGGAGCTGTTTTTT. Translation: CASSIVDAGELFF. The J gene is TRBJ2-2, the V gene TRBV19; D unclear. The CDR3 has 13 amino acids. The V gene lost 1 base and the J gene lost 6 bases, with 6 bases spanning the gap. Germline CDR1 reads LNHDA; CDR2 reads SQIVND (reference sequence).